These 3 T cell receptor beta chains were all obtained from the same sample, sequenced in a study of blood T cell repertoires in COVID-19. Assay used: immunoSEQ multiplex PCR; TCRdb lists only in-frame clones, some missing. The repertoire holds roughly 120,000 clones, with 90% as singletons. The specimen was peripheral blood. These receptors were taken from a woman aged 55 to 70 with COVID-19, enrolled during active disease.

V usage is TRBV5-4 and J usage is TRBJ1-1; D gene unclear. This CDR3 has 14 amino acids. The V gene lost 5 bases and the J gene lost 0 bases, with 11 bases spanning the gap. The germline gives CDR1 SGHNT, CDR2 YYREEE (reference sequence). CDR3 in DNA: TGTGCCAGCAGTTCTCAATCAGTGAACACTGAAGCTTTCTTT. It translates to CASSSQSVNTEAFF. Filled out from reference TRBV5-4 and TRBJ1-1, the complete variable domain reads ETGVTQSPTHLIKTRGQQVTLRCSSQSGHNTVSWYQQALGQGPQFIFQYYREEENGRGNFPPRFSGLQFPNYSSELNVNALELDDSALYLCASSSQSVNTEAFFGQGTRLTVV.

CDR3 coding DNA: TGCGCCAGCAGCCACCGGACAAAAGGGGATTCACCCCTCCACTTT. Translating it yields CASSHRTKGDSPLHF. This rearrangement joins TRBV4-3 to TRBJ1-6, with a possible D match to TRBD1 (5 bases). The length of the CDR3 is 15 residues. CDR1 and CDR2 from the germline V gene are LGHNA and YSLEER. V gave up 3 bases and J gave up 8 bases, with 14 bases separating them.

The chain has TRBV2 and TRBJ1-1; D remains unclear. CDR3 size: 13 residues. Trimming stripped 8 bases from V and 1 base from J, with 11 bases between. CDR1 is SNHLY, CDR2 FYNNEI, per germline. In nucleotides, the CDR3 is TGTGCCAGCGGGAGCCACCCGAACACTGAAGCTTTCTTT. Its translation is CASGSHPNTEAFF.